Sequencing of this TCR beta chain was carried out in a study of blood T cells in healthy people across ages. Primers used in a second PCR of about 7 to 11 cycles were a sample-barcoded 5' primer and a J-beta primer mix. TCRdb analysed the 5' RACE reads with MiXCR anew, one entry per CDR3 protein. The sample has some 780,000 distinct CDR3 sequences, more than 50% seen once. The CDR3 extends over 15 amino acids. V lost 4 bases to trimming and J lost 4 bases; unmatched junction nucleotides: 7. CDR1 is SGHRS, CDR2 YFSETQ, per germline. The specimen sequenced was blood. The receptor was derived from a man in his forties in good health. The V call is TRBV5-1, the J call TRBJ2-3; TRBD1 agrees at 9 bases. The CDR3 sequence is CASSLVTGGADTQYF. The DNA of the CDR3 is TGCGCCAGCAGCCTTGTAACAGGGGGCGCAGATACGCAGTATTTT.